These T cell receptor beta chains were read from a single sample in a study of beta chain features in type 1 diabetes. Only in-frame clones appear in the TCRdb table, and some are missing; sequencing was by immunoSEQ multiplex PCR. The table shows approximately 380,000 clones, with approximately 15% occurring only once. The sample comprised naive CD4+ T cells from blood. These TCRs come from a woman in her late teens or twenties in good health. Each CDR3 is given with its conserved first and last residue. Each record gives: J gene, clone size, D gene, V gene, CDR3 protein, CDR3 DNA. The D gene is left open where the match is weak. The listing skips clone size in some rows; elsewhere it reads once, few, many or a size class.

j_gene: TRBJ2-2
abundance: -
d_gene: -
v_gene: TRBV5-1
CDR3aa: CASRLSTANTGELFF
CDR3nt: TGCGCCAGCAGATTGAGTACAGCGAACACCGGGGAGCTGTTTTTT

j_gene: TRBJ2-1
abundance: -
d_gene: TRBD1
v_gene: TRBV4-1
CDR3aa: CASSQVGTGGYEQFF
CDR3nt: TGCGCCAGCAGCCAAGTCGGGACAGGGGGCTATGAGCAGTTCTTC

j_gene: TRBJ1-1
abundance: -
d_gene: -
v_gene: TRBV25-1
CDR3aa: CASRAGPNTEAFF
CDR3nt: TGTGCCAGCAGGGCAGGGCCGAACACTGAAGCTTTCTTT

j_gene: TRBJ2-1
abundance: few
d_gene: -
v_gene: TRBV29-1
CDR3aa: CSVVRASVAGGYYEQFF
CDR3nt: TGCAGCGTTGTCAGGGCTAGCGTAGCTGGAGGGTACTATGAGCAGTTCTTC

j_gene: TRBJ2-7
abundance: -
d_gene: -
v_gene: TRBV14
CDR3aa: CASSRYYEQYF
CDR3nt: TGTGCCAGCAGCCGTTACTACGAGCAGTACTTC

j_gene: TRBJ2-3
abundance: few
d_gene: TRBD1
v_gene: TRBV6-5
CDR3aa: CASSYRTGGATDTQYF
CDR3nt: TGTGCCAGCAGTTACCGGACAGGGGGCGCGACAGATACGCAGTATTTT

j_gene: TRBJ2-7
abundance: -
d_gene: -
v_gene: TRBV2
CDR3aa: CASSEAMQSRDRSF
CDR3nt: TGTGCCAGCAGTGAAGCGATGCAAAGTAGAGATCGTAGCTTC

j_gene: TRBJ1-1
abundance: few
d_gene: -
v_gene: TRBV9
CDR3aa: CASSVGVGGLNTEAFF
CDR3nt: TGTGCCAGCAGCGTAGGGGTCGGAGGCTTGAACACTGAAGCTTTCTTT

j_gene: TRBJ1-1
abundance: few
d_gene: -
v_gene: TRBV12-5
CDR3aa: CASGTSTVHEAFF
CDR3nt: TGTGCTAGTGGTACCTCAACAGTCCATGAAGCTTTCTTT

j_gene: TRBJ2-6
abundance: -
d_gene: -
v_gene: TRBV7-3
CDR3aa: CASSLTGGLSGANVLTF
CDR3nt: TGTGCCAGCAGCTTAACCGGGGGGCTCTCTGGGGCCAACGTCCTGACTTTC

j_gene: TRBJ2-6
abundance: few
d_gene: -
v_gene: TRBV7-2
CDR3aa: CASSLNRDSGANVLTF
CDR3nt: TGTGCCAGCAGCTTAAACCGGGACTCTGGGGCCAACGTCCTGACTTTC

j_gene: TRBJ2-3
abundance: few
d_gene: -
v_gene: TRBV11-1
CDR3aa: CASSLITTTDTQYF
CDR3nt: TGTGCCAGCAGCTTAATCACAACAACAGATACGCAGTATTTT

j_gene: TRBJ2-4
abundance: -
d_gene: TRBD2
v_gene: TRBV5-1
CDR3aa: CASSFKREQDIQYF
CDR3nt: TGCGCCAGCAGCTTCAAGCGGGAGCAGGACATTCAGTACTTC

j_gene: TRBJ1-2
abundance: few
d_gene: -
v_gene: TRBV29-1
CDR3aa: CSTRGGGYGYTF
CDR3nt: TGCAGCACTAGGGGGGGCGGCTATGGCTACACCTTC

j_gene: TRBJ2-4
abundance: few
d_gene: -
v_gene: TRBV5-5
CDR3aa: CASSSLQGNIQYF
CDR3nt: TGTGCCAGCAGCAGTCTCCAGGGGAACATTCAGTACTTC

j_gene: TRBJ1-1
abundance: few
d_gene: -
v_gene: TRBV2
CDR3aa: CASTADTLGAFF
CDR3nt: TGTGCCAGCACCGCGGACACCCTCGGAGCTTTCTTT

j_gene: TRBJ2-2
abundance: -
d_gene: TRBD1
v_gene: TRBV7-9
CDR3aa: CASSLRTGVTGELFF
CDR3nt: TGTGCCAGCAGCTTAAGGACAGGGGTGACCGGGGAGCTGTTTTTT

j_gene: TRBJ2-7
abundance: few
d_gene: TRBD1
v_gene: TRBV7-9
CDR3aa: CASSSGQIYEQYF
CDR3nt: TGTGCCAGCAGCTCGGGACAGATCTACGAGCAGTACTTC

j_gene: TRBJ1-1
abundance: -
d_gene: -
v_gene: TRBV5-1
CDR3aa: CASSPDRALNTEAFF
CDR3nt: TGCGCCAGCAGCCCAGACAGAGCCCTGAACACTGAAGCTTTCTTT

j_gene: TRBJ2-3
abundance: few
d_gene: -
v_gene: TRBV18
CDR3aa: CASSPSTGPTDTQYF
CDR3nt: TGTGCCAGCTCACCCTCAACAGGGCCCACAGATACGCAGTATTTT

j_gene: TRBJ2-3
abundance: few
d_gene: TRBD2
v_gene: TRBV4-2
CDR3aa: CASSQGLAGGLDTQYF
CDR3nt: TGTGCCAGCAGCCAAGGGCTAGCGGGAGGGTTGGATACGCAGTATTTT

j_gene: TRBJ2-7
abundance: few
d_gene: -
v_gene: TRBV2
CDR3aa: CATDLMGAYEQYF
CDR3nt: TGTGCCACCGACCTTATGGGAGCCTACGAGCAGTACTTC

j_gene: TRBJ2-7
abundance: few
d_gene: -
v_gene: TRBV15
CDR3aa: CATSRDPGFNEQYF
CDR3nt: TGTGCCACCAGCAGAGATCCGGGTTTCAACGAGCAGTACTTC